The clone carrying this TCR beta chain has a handful of counts. Original methodology: Scientists estimated how many nucleated cells there were by amplifying reference gene primers. The repertoire was sequenced with immunoSEQ multiplex PCR; TCRdb's copy has only in-frame clones and lacks some. From that table come the V and J calls and clone size; the DNA was used to work out D and trimming. The sample carries around 200,000 clones, 80% to 90% recorded once. The sample originates from a study of blood T cell repertoires in COVID-19. CDR3 length equals 15 residues. Germline V gene sequence: CDR1 GTSNPN, CDR2 SVGIG (reference sequence). V shed 8 bases and J 1 base; nucleotides not matched to a gene: 8.

This sequence was found in a man aged 50-60 years with active or convalescent COVID-19. The chain is built from TRBV30 and TRBJ2-5, with 12 bases identical to TRBD2. The specimen sequenced was peripheral blood. CDR3 residues: CAGSSGGAAQETQYF. The CDR3 DNA sequence: TGTGCCGGGTCTAGCGGGGGGGCGGCCCAAGAGACCCAGTACTTC.